A single sample gave rise to the 20 T cell receptor beta chains below, sequenced in a study of T cell responses to AZD1222 COVID-19 vaccine. Clones were sequenced by immunoSEQ multiplex PCR, and TCRdb holds only the in-frame ones, with some missing. The repertoire has tens of thousands of clones, around 90% of them found once; the top ten carry 6.3%. This material consisted of peripheral blood, taken 28 days after the second dose of the MenACWY control vaccine. The receptors originated from an adult who received the MenACWY meningococcal vaccine as a control.

The chain uses TRBV7-3 and TRBJ1-6; 9 bases align to TRBD1. The CDR3 covers 14 residues. The V gene end was trimmed by 3 bases and the J gene end by 8 bases; junction bases not matched to a gene: 2. In germline, CDR1 is SGHTA, CDR2 FQGTGA. CDR3 nucleotide sequence: TGTGCCAGCAGCTTGGACAGGGGTCATTCACCCCTCCACTTT. Its translation is CASSLDRGHSPLHF. The whole variable domain, remainder taken from reference TRBV7-3 and TRBJ1-6, is GAGVSQTPSNKVTEKGKYVELRCDPISGHTALYWYRQSLGQGPEFLIYFQGTGAADDSGLPNDRFFAVRPEGSVSTLKIQRTERGDSAVYLCASSLDRGHSPLHFGNGTRLTVT.

This clone was seen a handful of times. The chain joins TRBV5-6 to TRBJ1-3; D remains ambiguous. The CDR3 loop spans 15 amino acids. Germline-derived CDR1 and CDR2 are SGHDT and YYEEEE. V was trimmed by 6 bases and J by 0 bases, leaving 13 bases between them. This CDR3 reads CASTNPEGSGNTIYF. CDR3 coding DNA: TGTGCCAGCACCAACCCAGAAGGCTCTGGAAACACCATATATTTT. Together with reference TRBV5-6 and TRBJ1-3, the CDR3 gives the full variable domain: DAGVTQSPTHLIKTRGQQVTLRCSPKSGHDTVSWYQQALGQGPQFIFQYYEEEERQRGNFPDRFSGHQFPNYSSELNVNALLLGDSALYLCASTNPEGSGNTIYFGEGSWLTVV.

This rearrangement joins TRBV6-1 to TRBJ1-5; the D gene is possibly TRBD1 (5 bases). Per germline, CDR1 MNHNS and CDR2 SASEGT. The CDR3 contains 16 residues. V was pared by 3 bases and J by 2 bases, with 14 bases between. DNA of the CDR3: TGTGCCAGCAGTGACAAAGGGGTGTGGGGCAATCAGCCCCAGCATTTT. This codes for CASSDKGVWGNQPQHF.

The chain has TRBV19 and TRBJ2-3, with D perhaps given as TRBD1 or TRBD2 (5 bases each). Per the germline V gene, CDR1 is LNHDA and CDR2 is SQIVND (reference sequence). V was pared by 8 bases and J by 3 bases, with 9 bases between. CDR3 length equals 12 residues. As DNA, the CDR3 is TGTGCCAGTGGGACGTCGACAGATACGCAGTATTTT. Translating gives CASGTSTDTQYF.

The chain couples TRBV10-3 to TRBJ2-5, with a weak D call TRBD2 (6 bases). Germline loops: CDR1 ENHRY, CDR2 SYGVKD. Trimming left V 0 bases short and J 5 bases short, with 31 bases between. This CDR3 has 21 amino acids. In DNA form, the CDR3 reads TGTGCCATCAGTGAGTCGTTGTTGACGTCGGAAGGCGGGGAGCTTGGCGAGACCCAGTACTTC. It yields the protein CAISESLLTSEGGELGETQYF.

This clone showed up just a few times. This rearrangement joins TRBV30 to TRBJ1-5; D is unclear. Germline CDR1 GTSNPN, CDR2 SVGIG (reference sequence). The CDR3 consists of 14 residues. Trimming left V 3 bases short and J 2 bases short, with 11 bases between. The CDR3: CAWSEGKGNQPQHF. In nucleotides, the CDR3 is TGTGCCTGGAGCGAGGGAAAGGGCAATCAGCCCCAGCATTTT. Full variable domain (remainder filled in from reference TRBV30 and TRBJ1-5): SQTIHQWPATLVQPVGSPLSLECTVEGTSNPNLYWYRQAAGRGLQLLFYSVGIGQISSEVPQNLSASRPQDRQFILSSKKLLLSDSGFYLCAWSEGKGNQPQHFGDGTRLSIL.

The rearrangement joins TRBV28 to TRBJ2-7; a possible D gene is TRBD2 (5 bases). The length of the CDR3 is 14 residues. Trimming removed 7 bases from V and 6 bases from J, with 19 bases in between. CDR1 is MDHEN, CDR2 SYDVKM, per germline. The CDR3 coding sequence is TGTGCCAGCATAACCGGCGGGTCTAATGCCGAGCAGTACTTC. Translated, it gives CASITGGSNAEQYF. Complete variable domain (other parts from reference TRBV28 and TRBJ2-7): DVKVTQSSRYLVKRTGEKVFLECVQDMDHENMFWYRQDPGLGLRLIYFSYDVKMKEKGDIPEGYSVSREKKERFSLILESASTNQTSMYLCASITGGSNAEQYFGPGTRLTVT.

This clone was observed once. CDR3 region: CASSKQGSQPQHF. The DNA of the CDR3 is TGCGCCAGCAGTAAACAGGGGAGTCAGCCCCAGCATTTT. V gene TRBV10-2 combines with J gene TRBJ1-5; 7 bases line up with TRBD1. This CDR3 is 13 amino acids long. Germline V lookup: CDR1 WSHSY, CDR2 SAAADI. V lost 5 bases to trimming and J lost 6 bases; unmatched junction nucleotides: 4.

This CDR3 reads CASSSELMTEAFF. The CDR3 nucleotides read TGTGCCAGCAGTTCCGAATTGATGACTGAAGCTTTCTTT. This sequence joins TRBV27 and TRBJ1-1; D unresolved. This CDR3 spans 13 amino acids. Germline V gives CDR1 MNHEY, CDR2 SMNVEV (reference sequence). The V end lost 4 bases, the J end lost 5 bases, and 11 bases lay between the germline ends.

The chain has TRBV27 and TRBJ2-7; 11 bases are a match to TRBD2. In germline, CDR1 is MNHEY, CDR2 SMNVEV (reference sequence). The V and J ends lost 8 bases and 3 bases, in that order; junction bases with no gene match: 9. The CDR3 consists of 15 residues. CDR3 residues: CASCPLAGDFYEQYF. The DNA of the CDR3 is TGTGCCAGCTGCCCACTAGCGGGAGACTTCTACGAGCAGTACTTC.

The chain combines TRBV10-3 with TRBJ1-4, with 7 bases identical to TRBD1. Looked up from germline, CDR1 is ENHRY and CDR2 is SYGVKD. This CDR3 has 13 residues. J gave up 4 bases and V 10 bases, and 6 bases lay outside the gene matches. The CDR3 DNA follows: TGTGCCACCCAATGGGACAGTAATGAAAAACTGTTTTTT. It codes for CATQWDSNEKLFF.

The CDR3 bases are TGTGCCAGCAGTGTAAACAGGGGTCGGCCCCAGCATTTT. Protein product: CASSVNRGRPQHF. The J gene is TRBJ1-5, the V gene TRBV28, with 7 bases lining up with TRBD1. V shed 5 bases, J shed 9 bases, and the junction held 7 bases outside the gene matches. The germline gives CDR1 MDHEN, CDR2 SYDVKM. This CDR3 contains 13 residues.

As concerns this clone: At one boundary the junction diverges from the germline segment, which might be a read error. The V gene is TRBV29-1, the J gene TRBJ2-1; D unclear. The CDR3 has 14 amino acids. Germline CDR1 is SQVTM and CDR2 is ANQGSEA. For the CDR3, the DNA is TGCAGCGTGGAAGGTGAAGGGATAAACAATGAGCAGTTCTTC. This codes for CSVEGEGINNEQFF.

This clone has only one observation. The genes are TRBV4-3 and TRBJ2-1; D might be TRBD1 or TRBD2, each matching 6 bases. The CDR3 contains 16 residues. The germline V and J ends were trimmed by 0 bases and 4 bases, with 13 bases remaining between them. Germline assignment: CDR1 LGHNA and CDR2 YSLEER. CDR3 coding DNA: TGCGCCAGCAGCCAAGATCCGGGGGCGGAATACAATGAGCAGTTCTTC. The encoded protein is CASSQDPGAEYNEQFF.

The rearrangement links TRBV2 to TRBJ2-1, with D possibly TRBD2 on 5 matching bases. The V gene lost 4 bases and the J gene lost 9 bases, with 19 bases spanning the gap. Germline V gene sequence: CDR1 SNHLY, CDR2 FYNNEI. The CDR3 consists of 15 residues. The CDR3 spells CASSGVSGALGEQFF. In DNA form, the CDR3 reads TGTGCCAGCAGTGGGGTAAGCGGAGCCTTAGGTGAGCAGTTCTTC.

The rearrangement joins TRBV7-9 to TRBJ2-7; 7 nucleotides match TRBD1. The V and J ends lost 4 bases and 3 bases, in that order; junction bases with no gene match: 12. Germline assignment: CDR1 SEHNR and CDR2 FQNEAQ (reference sequence). CDR3 length: 16 amino acids. CDR3 nucleotide sequence: TGTGCCAGCAGCTCGCCCGCCGGGACAGACAACTACGAGCAGTACTTC. Translation: CASSSPAGTDNYEQYF.

J is TRBJ2-7 and V is TRBV7-9, with D tentatively TRBD2 (5 bases). CDR1 SEHNR and CDR2 FQNEAQ come from the germline V gene (reference sequence). This CDR3 has 15 residues. The V end was cut by 2 bases, the J end by 0 bases, with 11 bases between. In nucleotides, the CDR3 is TGTGCCAGCAGCTTACCGGGAAGGGACTCCTACGAGCAGTACTTC. It codes for CASSLPGRDSYEQYF.

The rearrangement joins TRBV2 to TRBJ1-5; no clear D. Trimming stripped 4 bases from V and 0 bases from J, with 10 bases between. The CDR3 is 15 residues long. The germline CDR1 and CDR2 sequences are SNHLY and FYNNEI. The CDR3 loop is CASSVDAGSNQPQHF. For the CDR3, the DNA is TGTGCCAGCAGTGTGGACGCGGGTAGCAATCAGCCCCAGCATTTT.

The chain joins TRBV18 to TRBJ1-6; tentative D call: TRBD1 (6 bases). CDR3 length equals 15 residues. Germline CDR1 KGHSH, CDR2 LQKENI. Deletions cut 0 bases from V and 9 bases from J, with 12 bases between. The CDR3 region is CASSPPTGSASPLHF. CDR3 DNA: TGTGCCAGCTCACCACCTACAGGGAGCGCTTCACCCCTCCACTTT. Variable domain in full (rest from reference TRBV18 and TRBJ1-6): NAGVMQNPRHLVRRRGQEARLRCSPMKGHSHVYWYRQLPEEGLKFMVYLQKENIIDESGMPKERFSAEFPKEGPSILRIQQVVRGDSAAYFCASSPPTGSASPLHFGNGTRLTVT.

The chain combines TRBV21-1 with TRBJ2-6. TRBV21-1 is flagged as a pseudogene. There are 16 residues in the CDR3. In nucleotides, the CDR3 is TGTGCCAGCAGCAAAGGGAACTTTGCTGGGGCCAACGTCCTGACTTTC. Amino acid sequence: CASSKGNFAGANVLTF.